Listed below are T cell receptor beta chains from one sample, sequenced in a study of shared clonotypes between healthy human individuals. Data came from immunoSEQ multiplex PCR; TCRdb stores just in-frame clones and leaves some out. The sample carries 180,000 or so clones, around 93% recorded once. Sequenced input: naive CD4+ T cells sorted from blood. The receptors shown here come from a woman in her thirties in good health. CDR3s include the opening cysteine and the closing phenylalanine or tryptophan. Each record gives: D gene, CDR3 length, V gene, J gene, CDR3 protein, CDR3 DNA. A D gene is named only where the DNA matches it firmly.

D gene: TRBD1; CDR3 length: 14; V gene: TRBV28; J gene: TRBJ1-2; CDR3 protein: CASRPYTGGYGYTF; CDR3 DNA: TGTGCCAGCAGGCCCTATACAGGGGGCTATGGCTACACCTTC
D gene: .; CDR3 length: 12; V gene: TRBV19; J gene: TRBJ1-2; CDR3 protein: CASSPEVGGYTF; CDR3 DNA: TGTGCCAGTAGCCCAGAGGTAGGTGGCTACACCTTC
D gene: .; CDR3 length: 12; V gene: TRBV10-1; J gene: TRBJ2-5; CDR3 protein: CASSENRGGQYF; CDR3 DNA: TGCGCCAGCAGTGAGAATCGTGGTGGGCAGTACTTC
D gene: .; CDR3 length: 15; V gene: TRBV28; J gene: TRBJ2-5; CDR3 protein: CASSTRWRGQETQYF; CDR3 DNA: TGTGCCAGCAGTACCCGGTGGAGGGGCCAAGAGACCCAGTACTTC
D gene: TRBD1; CDR3 length: 14; V gene: TRBV6-6; J gene: TRBJ2-7; CDR3 protein: CASSTTTGVISKYF; CDR3 DNA: TGTGCCAGCAGTACCACCACAGGGGTTATTAGTAAGTACTTC
D gene: TRBD1; CDR3 length: 17; V gene: TRBV28; J gene: TRBJ1-4; CDR3 protein: CASSPAGSGTVNEKLFF; CDR3 DNA: TGTGCCAGCAGTCCGGCGGGATCCGGGACAGTGAATGAAAAACTGTTTTTT
D gene: TRBD2; CDR3 length: 14; V gene: TRBV18; J gene: TRBJ2-7; CDR3 protein: CASSPTSDSYEQYF; CDR3 DNA: TGTGCCAGCTCACCCACTAGCGACTCCTACGAGCAGTACTTC
D gene: .; CDR3 length: 13; V gene: TRBV11-1; J gene: TRBJ1-4; CDR3 protein: CASSYSYDEKLFF; CDR3 DNA: TGTGCCAGCAGCTATTCCTACGATGAAAAACTGTTTTTT
D gene: TRBD2; CDR3 length: 16; V gene: TRBV27; J gene: TRBJ2-1; CDR3 protein: CASNTLGTSGHNEQFF; CDR3 DNA: TGTGCCAGCAATACCCTCGGGACTAGCGGGCACAATGAGCAGTTCTTC
D gene: .; CDR3 length: 16; V gene: TRBV18; J gene: TRBJ1-1; CDR3 protein: CASSPQGFLGNTEAFF; CDR3 DNA: TGTGCCAGCTCACCCCAGGGCTTCCTTGGGAACACTGAAGCTTTCTTT
D gene: .; CDR3 length: 19; V gene: TRBV4-1; J gene: TRBJ2-7; CDR3 protein: CASSPNLRPQGSPIYEQYF; CDR3 DNA: TGCGCCAGCAGCCCTAACCTAAGACCGCAGGGATCTCCTATCTACGAGCAGTACTTC
D gene: .; CDR3 length: 16; V gene: TRBV14; J gene: TRBJ2-1; CDR3 protein: CASSQDRVSSYNEQFF; CDR3 DNA: TGTGCCAGCAGCCAAGATCGGGTGAGCTCCTACAATGAGCAGTTCTTC
D gene: TRBD1; CDR3 length: 15; V gene: TRBV5-1; J gene: TRBJ1-4; CDR3 protein: CASSLDRGTNEKLFF; CDR3 DNA: TGCGCCAGCAGCTTGGACAGGGGAACTAATGAAAAACTGTTTTTT
D gene: .; CDR3 length: 17; V gene: TRBV27; J gene: TRBJ1-1; CDR3 protein: CASSLRPPSVLGTEAFF; CDR3 DNA: TGTGCCAGCAGTTTACGCCCCCCCAGTGTTCTCGGCACTGAAGCTTTCTTT
D gene: .; CDR3 length: 14; V gene: TRBV7-6; J gene: TRBJ2-7; CDR3 protein: CASSSGLTFSEQYF; CDR3 DNA: TGTGCCAGCAGCTCTGGCCTTACCTTCAGCGAGCAGTACTTC
D gene: TRBD1; CDR3 length: 13; V gene: TRBV5-1; J gene: TRBJ1-1; CDR3 protein: CASNPTGQSEAFF; CDR3 DNA: TGCGCCAGCAACCCCACGGGACAGTCTGAAGCTTTCTTT
D gene: .; CDR3 length: 13; V gene: TRBV7-9; J gene: TRBJ2-3; CDR3 protein: CASSLSTADTQYF; CDR3 DNA: TGTGCCAGCAGCTTAAGCACAGCAGATACGCAGTATTTT
D gene: .; CDR3 length: 15; V gene: TRBV5-1; J gene: TRBJ2-1; CDR3 protein: CASSLLAGASTEQFF; CDR3 DNA: TGCGCCAGCTCACTTCTTGCAGGGGCCTCAACCGAGCAGTTCTTC
D gene: TRBD1; CDR3 length: 15; V gene: TRBV7-8; J gene: TRBJ2-1; CDR3 protein: CASSLDRMNYNEQFF; CDR3 DNA: TGTGCCAGCAGTCTGGACAGGATGAACTACAATGAGCAGTTCTTC
D gene: .; CDR3 length: 19; V gene: TRBV28; J gene: TRBJ1-5; CDR3 protein: CASSRDKPRARYSNQPQHF; CDR3 DNA: TGTGCCAGCAGCCGGGACAAGCCGCGGGCGCGGTATAGCAATCAGCCCCAGCATTTT
D gene: .; CDR3 length: 12; V gene: TRBV19; J gene: TRBJ1-3; CDR3 protein: CASRSSGNTIYF; CDR3 DNA: TGTGCCAGCAGGTCGTCTGGAAACACCATATATTTT
D gene: .; CDR3 length: 15; V gene: TRBV7-8; J gene: TRBJ2-1; CDR3 protein: CASSLGRFSYNEQFF; CDR3 DNA: TGTGCCAGCAGCTTGGGACGCTTCTCCTACAATGAGCAGTTCTTC